This T cell receptor beta chain was captured by sequencing in a study of cytomegalovirus exposure and HLA in healthy donors. Comment on this clone: Its target is unknown.

CDR1 is MNHEY, CDR2 SMNVEV, per germline (reference sequence). J was trimmed by 2 bases and V by 3 bases; bases with no gene match: 9. The CDR3 loop spans 16 amino acids. Participants comprised healthy donors of bone marrow. Study outcomes and limitations: Most of the CMV-associated TCR beta chains (in a later analysis) appeared to be HLA-restricted. Being indistinguishable, some V segments were excluded, TRBV6-2 and TRBV6-3 among them.

PCR amplification relied on 60 Vbeta primers (plus 13 Jbeta primers). Measured with immunoSEQ multiplex PCR; TCRdb has only the in-frame clones, and not every one. Counted here are about 160,000 clones, around four fifths occurring once; the ten biggest clones make up approximately 1.3%. V gene TRBV27 combines with J gene TRBJ2-7, with 8 bases aligning to TRBD1. The specimen was PBMCs. This TCR came from a young man in good health and CMV-seronegative. CDR3 coding DNA: TGTGCCAGCAGTTTTATCGCAGGGGGCGACGCCTACGAGCAGTACTTC. Its protein product is CASSFIAGGDAYEQYF.